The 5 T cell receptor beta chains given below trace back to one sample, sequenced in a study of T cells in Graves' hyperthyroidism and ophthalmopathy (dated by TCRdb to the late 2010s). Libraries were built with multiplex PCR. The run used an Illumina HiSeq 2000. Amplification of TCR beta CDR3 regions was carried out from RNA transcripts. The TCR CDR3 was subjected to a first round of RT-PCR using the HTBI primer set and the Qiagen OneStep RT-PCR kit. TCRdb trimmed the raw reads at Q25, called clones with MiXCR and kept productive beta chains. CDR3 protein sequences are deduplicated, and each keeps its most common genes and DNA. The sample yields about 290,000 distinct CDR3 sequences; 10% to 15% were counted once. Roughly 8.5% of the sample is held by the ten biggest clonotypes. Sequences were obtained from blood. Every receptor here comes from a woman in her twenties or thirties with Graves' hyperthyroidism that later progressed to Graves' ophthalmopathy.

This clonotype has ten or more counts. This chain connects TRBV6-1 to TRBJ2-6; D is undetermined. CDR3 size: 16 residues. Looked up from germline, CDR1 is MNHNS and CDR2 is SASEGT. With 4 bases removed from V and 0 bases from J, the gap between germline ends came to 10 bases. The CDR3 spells CASSALYSSGANVLTF. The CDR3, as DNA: TGTGCCAGCAGTGCTCTTTATAGCTCTGGGGCCAACGTCCTGACTTTC.

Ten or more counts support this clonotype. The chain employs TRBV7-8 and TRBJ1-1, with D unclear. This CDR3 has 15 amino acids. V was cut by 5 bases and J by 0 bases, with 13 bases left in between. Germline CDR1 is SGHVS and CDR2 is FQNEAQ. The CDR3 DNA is TGTGCCAGCAGCATAGGCGGGAGCCTGAACACTGAAGCTTTCTTT. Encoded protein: CASSIGGSLNTEAFF.

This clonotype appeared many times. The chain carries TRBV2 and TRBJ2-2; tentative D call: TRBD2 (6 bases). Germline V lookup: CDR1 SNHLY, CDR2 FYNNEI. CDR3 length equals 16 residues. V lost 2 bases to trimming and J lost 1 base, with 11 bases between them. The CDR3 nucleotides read TGTGCCAGCAGTGAATCTGGGACTTTGAACACCGGGGAGCTGTTTTTT. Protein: CASSESGTLNTGELFF.

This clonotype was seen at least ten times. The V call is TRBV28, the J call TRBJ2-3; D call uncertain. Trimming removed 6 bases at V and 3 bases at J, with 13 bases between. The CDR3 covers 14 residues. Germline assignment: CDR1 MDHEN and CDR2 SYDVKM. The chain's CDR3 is CASSPWASTDTQYF. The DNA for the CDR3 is TGTGCCAGCAGCCCCTGGGCTAGTACAGATACGCAGTATTTT.

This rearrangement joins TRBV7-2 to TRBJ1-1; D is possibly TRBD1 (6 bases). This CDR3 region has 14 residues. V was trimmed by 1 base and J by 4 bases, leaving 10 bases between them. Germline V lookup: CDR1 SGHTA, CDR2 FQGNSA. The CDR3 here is CASSLGPRGTEAFF. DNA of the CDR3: TGTGCCAGCAGCTTAGGTCCCAGGGGCACTGAAGCTTTCTTT.